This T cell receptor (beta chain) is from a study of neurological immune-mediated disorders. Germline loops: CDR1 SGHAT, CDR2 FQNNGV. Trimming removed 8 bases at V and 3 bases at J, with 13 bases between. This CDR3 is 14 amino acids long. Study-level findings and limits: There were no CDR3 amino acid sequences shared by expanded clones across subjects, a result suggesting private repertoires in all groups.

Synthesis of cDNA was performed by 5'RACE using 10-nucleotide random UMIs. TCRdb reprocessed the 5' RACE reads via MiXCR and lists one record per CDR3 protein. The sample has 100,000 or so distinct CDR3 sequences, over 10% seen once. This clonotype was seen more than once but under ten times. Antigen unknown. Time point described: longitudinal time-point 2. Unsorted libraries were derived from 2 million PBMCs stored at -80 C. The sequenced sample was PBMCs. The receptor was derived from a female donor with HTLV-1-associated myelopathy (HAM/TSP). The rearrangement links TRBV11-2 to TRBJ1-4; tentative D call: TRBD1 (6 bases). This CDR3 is CASQRGGANEKLFF. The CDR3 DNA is TGTGCCAGCCAAAGAGGGGGAGCTAATGAAAAACTGTTTTTT.